The rows below give T cell receptor beta chains drawn from one sample of a study of metastatic and nonmetastatic thyroid tumors. From the PCR reads, TCRdb re-called clones with MiXCR. Among about 41,000 clones listed, around 24% were seen once. The sequenced material came from tumor tissue. These receptors were taken from a female donor with papillary thyroid cancer or a benign thyroid nodule (not recorded which). Some clones in this sample may be carry-over from other donors' samples. The CDR3 runs from the conserved cysteine through the conserved F or W. The D gene is left open where the match is weak. The size field is filled for only some rows; it gives once, few, many or a size class.

clone_size j_call v_call d_call cdr3_aa cdr3_nt
many TRBJ2-7 TRBV20-1 TRBD1 CSAVPGQGYLEQYF TGCAGTGCTGTTCCGGGACAGGGGTATCTCGAGCAGTACTTC
many TRBJ1-3 TRBV20-1 NA CSARDHRSGNTIYF TGCAGTGCTAGAGATCACCGTTCTGGAAACACCATATATTTT
NA TRBJ2-1 TRBV3-1 TRBD2 CASSQVWGGNEQFF TGTGCCAGCAGCCAAGTCTGGGGGGGGAATGAGCAGTTCTTC
many TRBJ1-2 TRBV20-1 NA CSARDLIRNYGYTF TGCAGTGCTAGAGATCTGATCAGGAACTATGGCTACACCTTC
NA TRBJ1-1 TRBV3-1 TRBD1 CASSRGGRNTEAFF TGTGCCAGCAGCCGAGGGGGCAGAAACACTGAAGCTTTCTTT
few TRBJ2-7 TRBV6-4 TRBD1 CASSPPGQGAYEQYF TGTGCCAGCAGTCCCCCAGGACAGGGGGCATACGAGCAGTACTTC
NA TRBJ2-1 TRBV27 TRBD2 CASSPLAGGYNEQFF TGTGCCAGCAGTCCCCTAGCGGGAGGGTACAATGAGCAGTTCTTC
many TRBJ2-3 TRBV20-1 TRBD2 CSARGVLGGGGADWSTDTQYF TGCAGTGCTAGAGGGGTCTTGGGCGGCGGGGGGGCCGATTGGTCCACAGATACGCAGTATTTT
many TRBJ1-4 TRBV10-1 NA CASSPGRMNEKLFF TGCGCCAGCAGCCCAGGACGGATGAATGAAAAATTGTTTTTT
many TRBJ1-2 TRBV11-2 NA CASSMGGRRVETYGYTF TGTGCCAGCAGCATGGGGGGTCGACGCGTGGAAACATATGGCTACACCTTC
few TRBJ1-5 TRBV10-2 NA CASSSAYQPQHF TGCGCCAGCAGTAGCGCCTATCAGCCCCAGCATTTT